This T cell receptor beta chain was retrieved from a study of T cell responses to AZD1222 COVID-19 vaccine. Sequencing used immunoSEQ multiplex PCR; TCRdb keeps in-frame clones, though not all of them. The sample records about 89,000 clones, around 89% being singletons. V gave up 4 bases and J gave up 7 bases, with 24 bases separating them. Germline V gene sequence: CDR1 SGHNT, CDR2 YYREEE (reference sequence). The CDR3 runs 16 residues. This sample comprised peripheral blood, obtained 28 days after the second AZD1222 dose. The receptor was isolated from an adult who received the AZD1222 COVID-19 vaccine. V usage is TRBV5-4 and J usage is TRBJ2-7; D may correspond to TRBD1 or TRBD2 (5 bases each). The CDR3 loop is CASSAPGAPLLREQYF. CDR3 DNA sequence: TGTGCCAGCAGCGCTCCCGGGGCCCCCTTACTCCGGGAGCAGTACTTC.